This entry lists 23 T cell receptor beta chains sequenced from one sample in a study of PD-1 blockade in classical Hodgkin lymphoma. The time point: cycle 4 day 1 (C4D1), after 6 weeks of nivolumab. Relapses following autologous stem cell transplantation were seen in all patients, with brentuximab vedotin exposure varying. By magnetic negative selection, CD8+ T cells were isolated from the thawed PBMCs. TCRdb keeps only in-frame clones here, not all; method: immunoSEQ multiplex PCR. The sample shows about 3,600 clones, 50% to 80% of them seen only once. This material consisted of CD8+ T cells from blood, taken before the fourth cycle of nivolumab. Source of these receptors: a human donor with classical Hodgkin lymphoma.

The J gene is TRBJ2-5, the V gene TRBV7-9; D tentatively reads TRBD1 or TRBD2 (5 bases each). The J call could be wrong; TRBJ2-7 is a better fit for the DNA end. The CDR3 loop spans 14 amino acids. Germline V gene lookup returns CDR1 SEHNR and CDR2 FQNEAQ (reference sequence). The CDR3 reads CASSQVSRDDEQYF. As DNA, the CDR3 is TGTGCCAGCAGCCAAGTGTCCCGGGACGACGAGCAGTACTTC.

In this sample, this clone turned up a few times. This CDR3 reads CASKTTNTYQPQHF. CDR3 coding DNA: TGTGCCAGTAAGACAACCAACACGTATCAGCCCCAGCATTTT. This chain uses TRBV19 with TRBJ1-5, with D unclear. Per germline, CDR1 LNHDA and CDR2 SQIVND (reference sequence). This CDR3 is 14 amino acids long. V dropped 7 bases and J dropped 5 bases, with 15 bases sitting between them.

The chain has TRBV4-3 and TRBJ1-5, with 9 bases that match TRBD1. Germline CDR1 reads LGHNA; CDR2 reads YSLEER. The CDR3 consists of 15 residues. With V trimmed by 2 bases and J by 7 bases, 6 bases remained unmatched. The CDR3 nucleotides are TGCGCCAGCAGCCAAAACAGGGGGCAGGGGCAGCCCCAGCATTTT. Translated: CASSQNRGQGQPQHF.

The rearrangement uses TRBV11-3 and TRBJ2-3, with 10 bases that match TRBD2. The CDR3 is 18 residues long. The ends lost 0 bases at V and 2 bases at J; junction bases unmatched: 8. CDR1 and CDR2 from the germline V gene are SGHNT and YENEEA. CDR3 coding DNA: TGTGCCAGCAGCTTAGATTTCCTAGCGGGGGCCTACACAGATACGCAGTATTTT. Protein product: CASSLDFLAGAYTDTQYF.

V is TRBV7-8 and J is TRBJ1-1; the D gene is possibly TRBD1 (5 bases). Germline V CDR1 and CDR2: SGHVS, FQNEAQ. V was clipped by 1 base and J by 0 bases, with 9 bases between them. The CDR3 has 15 amino acids. The CDR3 loop reads CASSLGAGMNTEAFF. The CDR3 DNA reads as TGTGCCAGCAGCTTAGGGGCAGGGATGAACACTGAAGCTTTCTTT.

This clone was picked up a small number of times. V and J are TRBV2 and TRBJ2-4; 9 bases fit TRBD1. Germline V gives CDR1 SNHLY, CDR2 FYNNEI. Germline trimming cut 4 bases from V and 9 bases from J; bases unmatched to any gene: 7. This CDR3 is 14 amino acids long. For the CDR3, the DNA is TGTGCCAGCAGTGGGTCCACAGGGGGCGGCATTCAGTACTTC. It specifies CASSGSTGGGIQYF.

The rearrangement joins TRBV6-6 to TRBJ1-2, with D hard to call. CDR1 and CDR2 (germline): MNHNY, SVGAGI (reference sequence). V shed 3 bases and J shed 2 bases, with 13 bases lying between them. The CDR3 loop spans 15 amino acids. The CDR3 reads CASSYSTRSNYGYTF. CDR3 sequence (DNA): TGTGCCAGCAGTTATAGTACTCGATCGAACTATGGCTACACCTTC.

The chain couples TRBV5-6 to TRBJ1-2, with D hard to call. There are 13 residues in the CDR3. Trimming pared 0 bases from V and 4 bases from J, leaving 7 bases between. Germline V gene lookup returns CDR1 SGHDT and CDR2 YYEEEE. CDR3 amino acids: CASSLVGSYGYTF. In DNA, the CDR3 is TGTGCCAGCAGCTTGGTGGGGTCCTATGGCTACACCTTC.

Here the CDR3 DNA reads TGTGCCAGCAGTTTAATGGCGGGGAGCTCCTACAATGAGCAGTTCTTC. Its protein is CASSLMAGSSYNEQFF. The gene calls are TRBV27 and TRBJ2-1, with a weak D call TRBD2 (6 bases). The CDR3 totals 16 residues. The germline V gene has CDR1 MNHEY and CDR2 SMNVEV (reference sequence). V lost 2 bases and J lost 0, with 11 bases in between.

A single count supports this clone. The gene calls are TRBV7-2 and TRBJ2-5; D may be TRBD1 or TRBD2 (5 bases each). Trimming shortened V by 4 bases and J by 1 base, and 13 bases separated the two germline ends. CDR3 length: 15 amino acids. Germline CDR1 reads SGHTA; CDR2 reads FQGNSA. CDR3 sequence: CASSSEGRSQETQYF. CDR3 sequence (DNA): TGTGCCAGCAGCTCAGAGGGACGGAGCCAAGAGACCCAGTACTTC.

The chain has TRBV27 and TRBJ1-5, with TRBD1 matching 7 bases. The J segment lost 7 bases and the V segment lost 3 bases, leaving 6 bases of the junction unmatched. CDR3 size: 14 residues. Germline V CDR1 and CDR2: MNHEY, SMNVEV (reference sequence). The CDR3 loop is CASSLVGGDQPQHF. The CDR3 nucleotides are TGTGCCAGCAGTTTGGTAGGGGGCGACCAGCCCCAGCATTTT.

J is TRBJ2-1 and V is TRBV5-6, with D unclear. The CDR3 totals 11 residues. The germline CDR1 and CDR2 sequences are SGHDT and YYEEEE. V was pared by 4 bases and J by 5 bases, with 4 bases between. In DNA, the CDR3 is TGTGCCAGCAGCGGGAACAATGAGCAGTTCTTC. Protein product: CASSGNNEQFF.

V usage is TRBV5-1 and J usage is TRBJ1-1; weak D call: TRBD1 (6 bases). Germline CDR1 and CDR2: SGHRS and YFSETQ. There are 14 residues in the CDR3. Trimming stripped 0 bases from V and 1 base from J, with 7 bases between. The CDR3 nucleotides read TGCGCCAGCAGCTTGGCAGGGGCGAACACTGAAGCTTTCTTT. It encodes CASSLAGANTEAFF.

J is TRBJ2-7 and V is TRBV4-1; D is unresolved. This CDR3 has 14 residues. Trimming left V 0 bases short and J 0 bases short, with 6 bases between. Germline loops: CDR1 MGHRA, CDR2 YSYEKL. The CDR3 coding sequence is TGCGCCAGCAGCCAAGAGTGGGACTCCTACGAGCAGTACTTC. It codes for CASSQEWDSYEQYF.

This clone was counted once. The chain links TRBV6-1 to TRBJ2-7; D is unclear. V lost 2 bases to trimming and J lost 2 bases, with 10 bases between them. The CDR3 has 14 amino acids. Germline values: CDR1 MNHNS, CDR2 SASEGT. The CDR3 spells CASSEFGFPYEQYF. CDR3 in DNA: TGTGCCAGCAGTGAATTCGGGTTCCCCTACGAGCAGTACTTC.

This clone has just one count. The sample contains more than one DNA sequence encoding this CDR3. V and J are TRBV7-9 and TRBJ2-7, with 7 nucleotides matching TRBD1. CDR3 length: 13 residues. With V trimmed by 5 bases and J by 3 bases, 4 bases remained unmatched. The germline V gene encodes CDR1 SEHNR and CDR2 FQNEAQ (reference sequence). The DNA for the CDR3 is TGTGCCAGCAGCGATCGGACAGGCTACGAGCAGTACTTC. Translating it yields CASSDRTGYEQYF.

V and J are TRBV30 and TRBJ2-6; TRBD1 might be the D (6 bases). V was pared by 0 bases and J by 4 bases, with 19 bases between. This CDR3 is built from 18 residues. From germline, CDR1 is GTSNPN and CDR2 SVGIG (reference sequence). The CDR3 nucleotides read TGTGCCTGGAGTGTACAGGGTGGGGTGGTAACAGGGGCCAACGTCCTGACTTTC. It is translated as CAWSVQGGVVTGANVLTF.

The rearrangement links TRBV7-9 to TRBJ1-4; D not resolved. Trimming took 5 bases from V and 3 from J, leaving 7 bases between them. This CDR3 is built from 13 residues. The V gene's germline CDR1 is SEHNR and CDR2 FQNEAQ (reference sequence). DNA for the CDR3: TGTGCCAGCAGCCCCGGTCCTAATGAAAAACTGTTTTTT. Residues: CASSPGPNEKLFF. Combining the CDR3 with reference TRBV7-9 and TRBJ1-4 gives the whole variable domain DTGVSQNPRHKITKRGQNVTFRCDPISEHNRLYWYRQTLGQGPEFLTYFQNEAQLEKSRLLSDRFSAERPKGSFSTLEIQRTEQGDSAMYLCASSPGPNEKLFFGSGTQLSVL.

The V and J genes are TRBV6-6 and TRBJ2-3; D is unresolved. This CDR3 is 15 amino acids long. In germline, CDR1 is MNHNY, CDR2 SVGAGI (reference sequence). With 2 bases removed from V and 2 bases from J, the gap between germline ends came to 11 bases. DNA of the CDR3: TGTGCCAGCAGTTACCACGCAGGCCTCACAGATACGCAGTATTTT. Protein product: CASSYHAGLTDTQYF.

This chain links TRBV27 with TRBJ2-7; the match to TRBD1 covers 8 bases. Per the germline V gene, CDR1 is MNHEY and CDR2 is SMNVEV (reference sequence). The CDR3 has 15 residues. V was pared by 5 bases and J by 3 bases, with 9 bases of the junction left unmatched. CDR3 in amino acids: CASSPQTGVFYEQYF. In DNA, the CDR3 is TGTGCCAGCAGTCCCCAGACAGGGGTTTTCTACGAGCAGTACTTC.

The chain uses TRBV27 and TRBJ1-6; D gene ambiguous. The germline gives CDR1 MNHEY, CDR2 SMNVEV (reference sequence). The CDR3 is 15 residues long. V dropped 5 bases and J dropped 8 bases, with 16 bases sitting between them. The CDR3 sequence: CASSQSNYGHSPLHF. CDR3 DNA sequence: TGTGCCAGCAGTCAATCTAACTATGGGCATTCACCCCTCCACTTT.

This clone was observed once. The gene calls are TRBV6-6 and TRBJ1-2, with unresolved D. CDR1 and CDR2 from the germline V gene are MNHNY and SVGAGI (reference sequence). The CDR3 consists of 13 residues. Trimming removed 0 bases at V and 2 bases at J, with 4 bases between. The DNA for the CDR3 is TGTGCCAGCAGTTACTCGGGCAACTATGGCTACACCTTC. Its protein is CASSYSGNYGYTF.

This clone was seen a few times. The chain has TRBV4-3 and TRBJ1-5; D remains ambiguous. This CDR3 is 14 amino acids long. Germline loops: CDR1 LGHNA, CDR2 YSLEER. The V end was cut by 1 base, the J end by 6 bases, with 10 bases between. The CDR3 spells CASSQGSGGQPQHF. The CDR3 nucleotides are TGCGCCAGCAGCCAAGGATCGGGCGGTCAGCCCCAGCATTTT.